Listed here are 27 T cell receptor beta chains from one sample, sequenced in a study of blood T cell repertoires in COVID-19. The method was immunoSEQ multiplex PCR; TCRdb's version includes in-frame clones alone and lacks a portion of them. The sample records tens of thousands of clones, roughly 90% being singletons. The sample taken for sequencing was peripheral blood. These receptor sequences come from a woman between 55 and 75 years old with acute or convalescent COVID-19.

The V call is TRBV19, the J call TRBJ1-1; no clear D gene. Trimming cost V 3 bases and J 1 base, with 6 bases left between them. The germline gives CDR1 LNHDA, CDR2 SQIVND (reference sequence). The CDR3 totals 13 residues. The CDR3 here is CASSMRENTEAFF. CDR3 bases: TGTGCCAGTAGTATGAGAGAGAACACTGAAGCTTTCTTT.

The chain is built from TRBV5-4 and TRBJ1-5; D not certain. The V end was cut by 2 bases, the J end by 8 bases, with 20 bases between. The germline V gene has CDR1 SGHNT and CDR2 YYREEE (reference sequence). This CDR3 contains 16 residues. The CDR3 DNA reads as TGTGCCAGCAGCTTTCGCTGGGCCTCGGGGTGGGAGCCCCAGCATTTT. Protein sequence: CASSFRWASGWEPQHF.

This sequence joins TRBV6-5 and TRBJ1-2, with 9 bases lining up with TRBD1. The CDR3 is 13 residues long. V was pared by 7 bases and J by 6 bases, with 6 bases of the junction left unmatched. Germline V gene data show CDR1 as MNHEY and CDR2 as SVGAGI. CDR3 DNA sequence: TGTGCCAGCACCGGCGGGACAGGGAATGGCTACACCTTC. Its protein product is CASTGGTGNGYTF.

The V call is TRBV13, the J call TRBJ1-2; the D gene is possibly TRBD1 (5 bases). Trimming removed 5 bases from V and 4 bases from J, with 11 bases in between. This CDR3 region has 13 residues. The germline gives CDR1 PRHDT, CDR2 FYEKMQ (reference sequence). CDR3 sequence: CASSRTGTYGYTF. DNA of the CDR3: TGTGCCAGCAGCCGAACAGGTACCTATGGCTACACCTTC.

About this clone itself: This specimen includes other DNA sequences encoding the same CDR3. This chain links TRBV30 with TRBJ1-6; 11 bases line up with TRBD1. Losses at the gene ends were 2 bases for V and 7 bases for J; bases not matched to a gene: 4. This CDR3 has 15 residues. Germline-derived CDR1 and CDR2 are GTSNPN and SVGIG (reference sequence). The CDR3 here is CAWSPGQGGNSPLHF. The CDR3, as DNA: TGTGCCTGGAGTCCGGGACAGGGGGGGAATTCACCCCTCCACTTT.

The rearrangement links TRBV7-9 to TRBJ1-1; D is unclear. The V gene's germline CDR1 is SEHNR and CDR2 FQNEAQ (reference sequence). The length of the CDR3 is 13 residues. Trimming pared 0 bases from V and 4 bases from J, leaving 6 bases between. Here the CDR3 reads CASSLAAGTEAFF. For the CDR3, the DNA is TGTGCCAGCAGCTTAGCGGCGGGCACTGAAGCTTTCTTT.

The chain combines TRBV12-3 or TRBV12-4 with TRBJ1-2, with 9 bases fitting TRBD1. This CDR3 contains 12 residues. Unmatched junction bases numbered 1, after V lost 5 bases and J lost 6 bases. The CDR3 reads CASSGQGNGYTF. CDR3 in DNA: TGTGCCAGCAGTGGACAGGGGAATGGCTACACCTTC.

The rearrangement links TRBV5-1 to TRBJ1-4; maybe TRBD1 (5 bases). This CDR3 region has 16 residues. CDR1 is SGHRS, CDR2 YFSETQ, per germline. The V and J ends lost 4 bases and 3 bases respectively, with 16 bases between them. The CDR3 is CASSPDAGLANEKLFF. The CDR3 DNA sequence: TGCGCCAGCAGCCCCGATGCAGGGTTGGCTAATGAAAAACTGTTTTTT.

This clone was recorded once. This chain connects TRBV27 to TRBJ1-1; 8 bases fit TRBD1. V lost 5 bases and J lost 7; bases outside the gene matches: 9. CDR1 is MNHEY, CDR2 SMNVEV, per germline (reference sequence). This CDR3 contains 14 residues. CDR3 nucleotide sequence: TGTGCCAGCAGTCCTGGGGCAGGGGGCGGTGAAGCTTTCTTT. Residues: CASSPGAGGGEAFF.

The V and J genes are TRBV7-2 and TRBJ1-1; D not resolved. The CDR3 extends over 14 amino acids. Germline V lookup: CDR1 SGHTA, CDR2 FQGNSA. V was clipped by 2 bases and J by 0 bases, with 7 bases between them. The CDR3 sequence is CASSLLRVNTEAFF. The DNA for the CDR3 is TGTGCCAGCAGCTTACTCCGGGTGAACACTGAAGCTTTCTTT.

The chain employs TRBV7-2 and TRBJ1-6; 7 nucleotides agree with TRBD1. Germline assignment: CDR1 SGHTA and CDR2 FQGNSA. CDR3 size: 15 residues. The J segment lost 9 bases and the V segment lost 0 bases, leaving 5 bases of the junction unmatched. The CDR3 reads CASSLARGLGSPLHF. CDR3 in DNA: TGTGCCAGCAGCTTAGCTAGGGGGCTTGGTTCACCCCTCCACTTT.

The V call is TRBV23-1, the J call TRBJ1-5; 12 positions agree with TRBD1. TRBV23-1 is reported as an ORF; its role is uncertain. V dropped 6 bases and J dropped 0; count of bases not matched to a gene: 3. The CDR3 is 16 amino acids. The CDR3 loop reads CASRGQGAGSNQPQHF. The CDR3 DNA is TGCGCCAGCAGGGGACAGGGGGCTGGTAGCAATCAGCCCCAGCATTTT.

CDR3 residues: CASSLSPTKNIQYF. The CDR3 region has the DNA TGTGCCAGCAGCCTAAGCCCCACCAAAAACATTCAGTACTTC. The chain carries TRBV5-8 and TRBJ2-4; D unclear. The length of the CDR3 is 14 residues. The germline V gene encodes CDR1 SGHTS and CDR2 YDEGEE. Between the trimmed V and J ends, which lost 4 bases and 2 bases, there was a span of 10 bases. Full variable domain (missing parts from reference TRBV5-8 and TRBJ2-4): EAGVTQSPTHLIKTRGQQATLRCSPISGHTSVYWYQQALGLGLQFLLWYDEGEERNRGNFPPRFSGRQFPNYSSELNVNALELEDSALYLCASSLSPTKNIQYFGAGTRLSVL.

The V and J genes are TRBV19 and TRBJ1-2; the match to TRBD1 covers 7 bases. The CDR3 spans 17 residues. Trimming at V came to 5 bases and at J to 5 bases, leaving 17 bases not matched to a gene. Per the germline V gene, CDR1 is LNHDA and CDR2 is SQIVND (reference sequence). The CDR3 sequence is CASSPRRTGPLRYGYTF. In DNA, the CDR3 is TGTGCCAGTAGTCCCCGTAGGACAGGACCCCTGAGATATGGCTACACCTTC.

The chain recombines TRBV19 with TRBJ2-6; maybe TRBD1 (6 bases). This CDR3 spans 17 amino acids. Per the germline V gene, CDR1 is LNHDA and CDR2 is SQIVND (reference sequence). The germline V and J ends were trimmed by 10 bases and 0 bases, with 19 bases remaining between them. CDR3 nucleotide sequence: TGTGCCACCAACGCCCGGGACACCTTCTCTGGGGCCAACGTCCTGACTTTC. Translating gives CATNARDTFSGANVLTF.

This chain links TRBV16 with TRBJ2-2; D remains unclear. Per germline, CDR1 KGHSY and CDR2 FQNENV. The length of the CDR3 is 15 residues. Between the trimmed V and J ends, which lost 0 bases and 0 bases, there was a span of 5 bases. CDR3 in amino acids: CASSQSGANTGELFF. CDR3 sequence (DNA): TGTGCCAGCAGCCAATCGGGCGCGAACACCGGGGAGCTGTTTTTT.

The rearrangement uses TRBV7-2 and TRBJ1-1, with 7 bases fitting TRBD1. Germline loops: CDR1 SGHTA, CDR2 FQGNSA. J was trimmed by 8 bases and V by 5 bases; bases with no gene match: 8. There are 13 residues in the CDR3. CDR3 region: CASSLFQGEEAFF. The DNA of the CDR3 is TGTGCCAGCAGCCTGTTTCAGGGGGAGGAAGCTTTCTTT.

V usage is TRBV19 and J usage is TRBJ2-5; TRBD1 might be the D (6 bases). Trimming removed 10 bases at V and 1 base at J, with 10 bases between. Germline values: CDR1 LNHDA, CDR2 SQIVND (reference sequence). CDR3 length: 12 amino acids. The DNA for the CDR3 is TGTGCCACTGGGACATTCCAAGAGACCCAGTACTTC. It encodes CATGTFQETQYF.

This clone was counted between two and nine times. CDR3 nucleotide sequence: TGTGCCTGGAGTCCCCGGGGGGACACTGAAGCTTTCTTT. Its protein product is CAWSPRGDTEAFF. This chain uses TRBV30 with TRBJ1-1, with a weak D call TRBD1 (5 bases). V lost 2 bases, J lost 3 bases, and 10 bases lay in between. There are 13 residues in the CDR3. The V gene's germline CDR1 is GTSNPN and CDR2 SVGIG (reference sequence).

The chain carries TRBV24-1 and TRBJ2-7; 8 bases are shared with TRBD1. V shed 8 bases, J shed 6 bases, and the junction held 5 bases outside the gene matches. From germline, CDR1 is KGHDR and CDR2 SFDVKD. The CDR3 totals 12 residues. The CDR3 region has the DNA TGTGCCACCATGGACAGGGTTGTCGAGCAGTACGTC. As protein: CATMDRVVEQYV.

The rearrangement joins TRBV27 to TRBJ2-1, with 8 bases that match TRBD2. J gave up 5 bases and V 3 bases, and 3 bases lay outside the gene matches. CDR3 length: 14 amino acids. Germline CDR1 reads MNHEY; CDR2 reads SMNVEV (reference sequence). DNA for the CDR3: TGTGCCAGCAGTTTTTTTAGCGGGGACAATGAGCAGTTCTTC. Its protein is CASSFFSGDNEQFF.

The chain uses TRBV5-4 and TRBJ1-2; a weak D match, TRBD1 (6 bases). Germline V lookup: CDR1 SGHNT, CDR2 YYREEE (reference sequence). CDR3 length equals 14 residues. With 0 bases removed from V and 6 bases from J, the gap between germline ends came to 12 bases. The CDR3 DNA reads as TGTGCCAGCAGCTTGGATCAGGGGTTAGATGGCTACACCTTC. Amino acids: CASSLDQGLDGYTF. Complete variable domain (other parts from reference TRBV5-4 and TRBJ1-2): ETGVTQSPTHLIKTRGQQVTLRCSSQSGHNTVSWYQQALGQGPQFIFQYYREEENGRGNFPPRFSGLQFPNYSSELNVNALELDDSALYLCASSLDQGLDGYTFGSGTRLTVV.

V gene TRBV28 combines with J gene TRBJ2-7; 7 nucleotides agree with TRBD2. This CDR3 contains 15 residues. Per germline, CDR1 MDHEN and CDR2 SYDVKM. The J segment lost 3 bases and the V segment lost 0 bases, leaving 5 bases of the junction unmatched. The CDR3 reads CASSLWRGWGYEQYV. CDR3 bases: TGTGCCAGCAGTTTATGGCGGGGGTGGGGCTACGAGCAGTACGTC.

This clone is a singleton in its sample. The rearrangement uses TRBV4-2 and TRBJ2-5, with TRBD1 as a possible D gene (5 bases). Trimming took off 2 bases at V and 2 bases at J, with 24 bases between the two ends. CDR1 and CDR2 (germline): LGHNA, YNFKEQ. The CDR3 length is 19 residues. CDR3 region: CASSQIAARGPKVQETQYF. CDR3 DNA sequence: TGTGCCAGCAGCCAAATTGCCGCTAGGGGTCCCAAAGTACAAGAGACCCAGTACTTC.

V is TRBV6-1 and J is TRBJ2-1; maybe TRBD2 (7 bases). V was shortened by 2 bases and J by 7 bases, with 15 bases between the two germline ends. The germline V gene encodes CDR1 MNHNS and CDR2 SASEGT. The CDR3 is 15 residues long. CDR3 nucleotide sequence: TGTGCCAGCAGTGAAAGAGTTGGGGGGGCTAATGAGCAGTTCTTC. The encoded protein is CASSERVGGANEQFF.

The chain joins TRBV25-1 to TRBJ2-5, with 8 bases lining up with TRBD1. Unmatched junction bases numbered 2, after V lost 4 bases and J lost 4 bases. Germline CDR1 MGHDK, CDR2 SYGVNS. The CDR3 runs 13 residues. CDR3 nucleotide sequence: TGTGCCAGCAGTGCGGACAGGGCAGAGACCCAGTACTTC. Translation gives CASSADRAETQYF. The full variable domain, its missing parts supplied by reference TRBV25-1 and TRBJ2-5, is EADIYQTPRYLVIGTGKKITLECSQTMGHDKMYWYQQDPGMELHLIHYSYGVNSTEKGDLSSESTVSRIRTEHFPLTLESARPSHTSQYLCASSADRAETQYFGPGTRLLVL.

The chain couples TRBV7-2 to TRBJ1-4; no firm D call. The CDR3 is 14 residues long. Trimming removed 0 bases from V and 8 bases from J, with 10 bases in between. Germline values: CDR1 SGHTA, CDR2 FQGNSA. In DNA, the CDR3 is TGTGCCAGCAGCTTAGCGCTTGCGGGCGAAAAACTGTTTTTT. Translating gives CASSLALAGEKLFF. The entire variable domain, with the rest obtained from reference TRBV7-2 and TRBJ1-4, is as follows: GAGVSQSPSNKVTEKGKDVELRCDPISGHTALYWYRQSLGQGLEFLIYFQGNSAPDKSGLPSDRFSAERTGGSVSTLTIQRTQQEDSAVYLCASSLALAGEKLFFGSGTQLSVL.